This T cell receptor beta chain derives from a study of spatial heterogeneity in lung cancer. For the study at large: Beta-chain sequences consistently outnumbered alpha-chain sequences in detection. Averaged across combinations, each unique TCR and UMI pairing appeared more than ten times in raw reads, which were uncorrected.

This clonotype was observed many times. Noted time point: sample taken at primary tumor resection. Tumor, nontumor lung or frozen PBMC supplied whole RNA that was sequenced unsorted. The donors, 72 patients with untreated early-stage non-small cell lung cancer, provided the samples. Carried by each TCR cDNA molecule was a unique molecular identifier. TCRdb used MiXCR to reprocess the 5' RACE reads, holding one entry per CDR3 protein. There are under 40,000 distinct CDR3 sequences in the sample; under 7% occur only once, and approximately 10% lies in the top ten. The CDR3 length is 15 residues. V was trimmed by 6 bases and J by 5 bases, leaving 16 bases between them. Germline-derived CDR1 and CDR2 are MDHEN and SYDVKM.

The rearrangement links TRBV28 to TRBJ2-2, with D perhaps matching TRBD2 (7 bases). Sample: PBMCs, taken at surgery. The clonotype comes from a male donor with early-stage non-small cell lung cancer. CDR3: CASRPGGQGTGELFF. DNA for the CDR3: TGTGCCAGCAGACCCGGGGGGCAAGGAACCGGGGAGCTGTTTTTT.